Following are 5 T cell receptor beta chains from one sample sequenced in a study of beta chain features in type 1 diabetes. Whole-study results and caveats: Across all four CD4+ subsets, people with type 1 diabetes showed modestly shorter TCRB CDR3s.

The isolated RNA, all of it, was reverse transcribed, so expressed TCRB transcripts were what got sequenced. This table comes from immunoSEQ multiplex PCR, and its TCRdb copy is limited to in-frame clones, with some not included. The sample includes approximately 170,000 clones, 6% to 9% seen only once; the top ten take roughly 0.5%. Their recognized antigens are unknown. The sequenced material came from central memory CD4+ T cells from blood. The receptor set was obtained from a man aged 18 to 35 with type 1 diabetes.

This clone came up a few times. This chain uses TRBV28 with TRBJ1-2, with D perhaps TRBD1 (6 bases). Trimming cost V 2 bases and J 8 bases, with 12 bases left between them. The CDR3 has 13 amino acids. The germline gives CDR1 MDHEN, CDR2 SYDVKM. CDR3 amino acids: CASSLMGAGGYTF. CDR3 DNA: TGTGCCAGCAGTTTAATGGGGGCCGGGGGCTACACCTTC.

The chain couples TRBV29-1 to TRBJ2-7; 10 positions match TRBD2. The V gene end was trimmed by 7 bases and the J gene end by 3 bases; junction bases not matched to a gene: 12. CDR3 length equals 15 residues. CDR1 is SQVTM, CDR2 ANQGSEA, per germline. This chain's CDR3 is CSGILAGGKSYEQYF. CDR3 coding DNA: TGCAGCGGGATATTAGCGGGAGGAAAGAGCTACGAGCAGTACTTC.

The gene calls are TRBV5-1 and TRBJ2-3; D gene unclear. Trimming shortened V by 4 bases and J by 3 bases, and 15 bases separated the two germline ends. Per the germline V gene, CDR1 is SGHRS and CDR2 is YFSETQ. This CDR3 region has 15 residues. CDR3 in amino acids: CASSGRGSQTDTQYF. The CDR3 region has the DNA TGCGCCAGCAGCGGCCGCGGCAGCCAAACAGATACGCAGTATTTT.

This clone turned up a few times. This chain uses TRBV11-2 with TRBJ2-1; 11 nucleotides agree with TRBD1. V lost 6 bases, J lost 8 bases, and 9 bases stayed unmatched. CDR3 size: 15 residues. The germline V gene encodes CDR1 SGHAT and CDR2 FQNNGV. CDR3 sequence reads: CASSKVGTGGHEQFF. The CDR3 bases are TGTGCCAGCAGTAAGGTAGGGACAGGGGGACATGAGCAGTTCTTC.

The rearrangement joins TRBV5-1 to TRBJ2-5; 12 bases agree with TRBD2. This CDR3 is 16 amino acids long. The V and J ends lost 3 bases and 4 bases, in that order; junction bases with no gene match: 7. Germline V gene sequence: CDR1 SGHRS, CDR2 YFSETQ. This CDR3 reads CASSSRLAGEGETQYF. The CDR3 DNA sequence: TGCGCCAGCAGCTCCCGACTAGCGGGAGAAGGAGAGACCCAGTACTTC.